The 21 T cell receptor beta chains in this list originate from one sample, sequenced in a study of control samples from healthy donors and cancer patients. Clones were read by immunoSEQ multiplex PCR, and TCRdb kept only the in-frame ones, dropping some. The data show more than 75,000 clones, with around nine tenths seen just once and around 5.4% held by the top ten. The sequencing input was blood. These receptors were taken from a man in his forties or fifties in good health.

This chain connects TRBV6-5 to TRBJ2-7, with D uncertain. Germline V gene data show CDR1 as MNHEY and CDR2 as SVGAGI. The CDR3 length is 13 residues. The germline V and J ends were trimmed by 6 bases and 0 bases, with 9 bases remaining between them. The CDR3 loop reads CASRGALSYEQYF. CDR3 sequence (DNA): TGTGCCAGCAGAGGAGCACTCTCCTACGAGCAGTACTTC.

The rearrangement uses TRBV3-1 (or the pseudogene TRBV3-2) and TRBJ1-3, with TRBD1 as a possible D gene (6 bases). The V gene lost 1 base and the J gene lost 4 bases, with 11 bases spanning the gap. The germline CDR1 and CDR2 sequences are LGHDT and YNNKEL (reference sequence). There are 15 residues in the CDR3. As DNA, the CDR3 is TGTGCCAGCAGCCAAGGTCACGGGGGCGGAAACACCATATATTTT. This translates into CASSQGHGGGNTIYF.

This chain connects TRBV28 to TRBJ1-2; no definite D call. V gave up 2 bases and J gave up 1 base, with 8 bases separating them. CDR1 and CDR2 (germline): MDHEN, SYDVKM. The CDR3 loop spans 14 amino acids. CDR3 in DNA: TGTGCCAGCAGTTTAATGGACTTTAACTATGGCTACACCTTC. Amino acid sequence: CASSLMDFNYGYTF.

J is TRBJ2-1 and V is TRBV4-1, with 9 bases matching TRBD2. The germline V gene has CDR1 MGHRA and CDR2 YSYEKL. The V gene end was trimmed by 0 bases and the J gene end by 9 bases; junction bases not matched to a gene: 6. CDR3 size: 15 residues. The chain's CDR3 is CASSQELRGGSEQFF. In DNA, the CDR3 is TGCGCCAGCAGCCAAGAGTTGCGGGGGGGTAGTGAGCAGTTCTTC.

The chain joins TRBV29-1 to TRBJ1-2, with D hard to call. The CDR3 runs to 10 residues. Germline V gene sequence: CDR1 SQVTM, CDR2 ANQGSEA. Trimming pared 2 bases from V and 12 bases from J, leaving 10 bases between. The DNA for the CDR3 is TGCAGCGTTGAAAGTCCGCCGGACACCTTC. It translates to CSVESPPDTF.

The table lists this clone with a count of one. The V and J genes are TRBV10-3 and TRBJ2-1; D unresolved. The CDR3 totals 12 residues. Germline V gene lookup returns CDR1 ENHRY and CDR2 SYGVKD. Between the trimmed V and J ends, which lost 3 bases and 10 bases, there was a span of 10 bases. CDR3 residues: CAISEGSPEQFF. The DNA of the CDR3 is TGTGCCATCAGTGAAGGCAGCCCCGAGCAGTTCTTC.

V is TRBV6-5 and J is TRBJ1-1; D perhaps matches TRBD1 (6 bases). The germline V gene has CDR1 MNHEY and CDR2 SVGAGI. The germline V and J ends were trimmed by 2 bases and 2 bases, with 12 bases remaining between them. This CDR3 is built from 15 residues. The CDR3 loop reads CASSYRRGANTEAFF. DNA of the CDR3: TGTGCCAGCAGTTACCGCCGGGGGGCCAACACTGAAGCTTTCTTT.

The chain couples TRBV3-1 (or the pseudogene TRBV3-2) to TRBJ1-2; 8 bases are shared with TRBD1. The germline V gene has CDR1 LGHDT and CDR2 YNNKEL (reference sequence). J was trimmed by 8 bases and V by 3 bases; bases with no gene match: 5. The CDR3 sequence is 13 residues long. CDR3 region: CASSQQGARGYTF. The CDR3 DNA sequence: TGTGCCAGCAGCCAGCAGGGGGCACGGGGCTACACCTTC.

With regard to this clone: Other DNA variants within this sample encode the same CDR3. J is TRBJ2-5 and V is TRBV5-1, with D perhaps matching TRBD1 or TRBD2 (5 bases each). Germline V gene sequence: CDR1 SGHRS, CDR2 YFSETQ. V lost 4 bases to trimming and J lost 0 bases, with 19 bases between them. The length of the CDR3 is 17 residues. CDR3 protein: CASSPTPLGRYQETQYF. DNA of the CDR3: TGCGCCAGCAGCCCAACCCCTCTGGGACGGTACCAAGAGACCCAGTACTTC.

The rearrangement joins TRBV6-6 to TRBJ1-6; D may be TRBD1 (5 bases). Deletions cut 5 bases from V and 7 bases from J, with 12 bases between. Germline V gene sequence: CDR1 MNHNY, CDR2 SVGAGI (reference sequence). This CDR3 spans 14 amino acids. CDR3 loop: CASSPRDGNSPLHF. The CDR3 coding sequence is TGTGCCAGCAGTCCCCGGGACGGAAATTCACCCCTCCACTTT.

The genes are TRBV10-3 and TRBJ1-2; 9 bases are a match to TRBD1. This CDR3 has 13 amino acids. V shed 6 bases and J 3 bases; nucleotides not matched to a gene: 2. The germline V gene encodes CDR1 ENHRY and CDR2 SYGVKD. The DNA for the CDR3 is TGTGCCATCAGCCGACAGGGGGACTATGGCTACACCTTC. Translation gives CAISRQGDYGYTF.

The chain combines TRBV4-1 with TRBJ2-3, with TRBD2 matching 15 bases. The germline V gene encodes CDR1 MGHRA and CDR2 YSYEKL. This CDR3 spans 19 amino acids. The trim removed 1 base at V and 7 bases at J, leaving 12 bases unmatched. The CDR3 sequence: CASSQGTSGGGARSHTQYF. Written as DNA, the CDR3 is TGCGCCAGCAGCCAAGGGACTAGCGGGGGGGGAGCGAGATCTCATACGCAGTATTTT.

The chain employs TRBV20-1 and TRBJ2-7; maybe TRBD1 (6 bases). The V end lost 8 bases, the J end lost 6 bases, and 14 bases lay between the germline ends. Germline-derived CDR1 and CDR2 are DFQATT and SNEGSKA (reference sequence). This CDR3 has 11 residues. CDR3 loop: CSSSQGAEQYF. In nucleotides, the CDR3 is TGCAGTTCCTCACAGGGTGCCGAGCAGTACTTC.

The V and J genes are TRBV18 and TRBJ1-1; TRBD1 agrees at 8 bases. Germline assignment: CDR1 KGHSH and CDR2 LQKENI. The CDR3 sequence is 16 residues long. V shed 1 base, J shed 1 base, and the junction held 5 bases outside the gene matches. CDR3 sequence: CASSPRGQGSNTEAFF. CDR3 DNA: TGTGCCAGCTCACCACGAGGACAGGGATCGAACACTGAAGCTTTCTTT. The full variable domain, with the rest looked up from reference TRBV18 and TRBJ1-1, is NAGVMQNPRHLVRRRGQEARLRCSPMKGHSHVYWYRQLPEEGLKFMVYLQKENIIDESGMPKERFSAEFPKEGPSILRIQQVVRGDSAAYFCASSPRGQGSNTEAFFGQGTRLTVV.

Notes on this clone: This sample also contains other DNA sequences that code for the same CDR3. The chain is built from TRBV6-1 and TRBJ1-1; D is possibly TRBD1 (6 bases). The CDR3 is 15 residues long. Per the germline V gene, CDR1 is MNHNS and CDR2 is SASEGT. The germline V and J ends were trimmed by 4 bases and 2 bases, with 14 bases remaining between them. The CDR3 is CASSASGQRNTEAFF. The CDR3 DNA follows: TGTGCCAGCAGTGCCTCGGGACAAAGAAACACTGAAGCTTTCTTT.

The V gene is TRBV14, the J gene TRBJ2-3; no clear D gene. CDR3 size: 16 residues. Germline V gene lookup returns CDR1 SGHDN and CDR2 FVKESK. The ends were cut back, 6 bases at V and 1 base at J, with 17 bases in the middle. This CDR3 is CASSRTGIPGTDTQYF. CDR3 DNA sequence: TGTGCCAGCAGTCGGACCGGCATCCCCGGCACAGATACGCAGTATTTT.

The chain carries TRBV27 and TRBJ1-2, with 7 positions matching TRBD1. CDR1 MNHEY and CDR2 SMNVEV come from the germline V gene (reference sequence). The CDR3 sequence is 15 residues long. The J segment lost 8 bases and the V segment lost 2 bases, leaving 11 bases of the junction unmatched. The DNA for the CDR3 is TGTGCCAGCAGTTTAACGGGGAGGGGGCCGGAGGGCTACACCTTC. This codes for CASSLTGRGPEGYTF.

V usage is TRBV19 and J usage is TRBJ2-3, with a weak D call TRBD1 (6 bases). Per germline, CDR1 LNHDA and CDR2 SQIVND (reference sequence). This CDR3 is 15 amino acids long. V was clipped by 7 bases and J by 5 bases, with 19 bases between them. CDR3 in amino acids: CASNNRARAVDTQYF. The CDR3 nucleotides are TGTGCCAGTAACAACAGGGCAAGGGCCGTAGATACGCAGTATTTT. The full variable domain, its missing parts supplied by reference TRBV19 and TRBJ2-3, is DGGITQSPKYLFRKEGQNVTLSCEQNLNHDAMYWYRQDPGQGLRLIYYSQIVNDFQKGDIAEGYSVSREKKESFPLTVTSAQKNPTAFYLCASNNRARAVDTQYFGPGTRLTVL.

The gene calls are TRBV12-3 or TRBV12-4 and TRBJ1-1; tentatively, D is TRBD1 (6 bases). Trimming stripped 5 bases from V and 2 bases from J, with 9 bases between. This CDR3 comprises 13 residues. CDR3 region: CASSDRLNTEAFF. The CDR3 nucleotides read TGTGCCAGCAGTGACAGGCTTAACACTGAAGCTTTCTTT.

The chain uses TRBV4-1 and TRBJ1-2, with 7 bases matching TRBD1. The ends lost 6 bases at V and 2 bases at J; junction bases unmatched: 3. The germline V gene has CDR1 MGHRA and CDR2 YSYEKL. The CDR3 loop spans 13 amino acids. CDR3 sequence (DNA): TGCGCCAGCAGTCCACAGGGGAACTATGGCTACACCTTC. Encoded protein: CASSPQGNYGYTF.

Here the CDR3 reads CASSPEGEETQYF. In DNA form, the CDR3 reads TGTGCCAGCAGCCCGGAGGGGGAAGAGACCCAGTACTTC. The V call is TRBV5-4, the J call TRBJ2-5; D is tentatively TRBD1 or TRBD2 (6 bases each). Trimming stripped 4 bases from V and 3 bases from J, with 10 bases between. This CDR3 spans 13 amino acids. From germline, CDR1 is SGHNT and CDR2 YYREEE (reference sequence).